This TCR beta chain came from a study of human T cells and chemical hapten exposure. Germline CDR1 and CDR2: SEHNR and FQNEAQ (reference sequence). Germline trimming cut 5 bases from V and 9 bases from J; bases unmatched to any gene: 2. The CDR3 runs 11 residues. The total RNA was obtained from whole blood that was not fractionated. This clonotype was detected many times. TCRdb passed the 5' RACE reads through MiXCR, listing each CDR3 protein once. The sample lists about 140,000 distinct CDR3 sequences, roughly 4% seen once, with around 1.4% in the top ten. This TCR was recovered from a female donor in good health. The gene calls are TRBV7-9 and TRBJ2-7, with 9 bases that match TRBD1. The CDR3 is CASSQGQGQYF. The CDR3, as DNA: TGTGCCAGCAGCCAGGGACAGGGGCAGTACTTC. Supplemented by reference TRBV7-9 and TRBJ2-7, the full variable domain reads DTGVSQNPRHKITKRGQNVTFRCDPISEHNRLYWYRQTLGQGPEFLTYFQNEAQLEKSRLLSDRFSAERPKGSFSTLEIQRTEQGDSAMYLCASSQGQGQYFGPGTRLTVT.